The 17 T cell receptor gamma chains in this list originate from one sample, sequenced in a study of gamma delta lymphoproliferative disorders and STAT genes. TCRdb re-called clones from the multiplex PCR reads via CATT. The table has about 4,500 gamma-chain clones, approximately 7.9% seen once. The receptor sequences were amplified from genomic DNA of peripheral blood mononuclear cells. Specimen: blood. The receptor source for this set is a human donor in good health.

This clone was counted ten times or more. The rearrangement links TRGV9 to TRGJ1 or TRGJ2. Here the J gene came from matching the DNA to germline, since TCRdb omits it. J gave up 2 bases and V 1 base, and 8 bases lay outside the gene matches. Per the germline V gene, CDR1 is GITISATS and CDR2 is ISYDGTV (reference sequence). The CDR3 extends over 15 amino acids. The CDR3 sequence: CALWEVAGDYYKKLF. CDR3 coding DNA: TGTGCCTTGTGGGAGGTTGCAGGTGATTATTATAAGAAACTCTTT.

This clone rates as medium-sized. The same CDR3 can be traced to other DNA sequences in this sample. The genes are TRGV8 and TRGJ1 or TRGJ2. The J gene is absent in TCRdb and was assigned here via DNA matching to germline. The CDR3 runs to 14 residues. With 1 base clipped from V and 3 bases from J, the junction kept 6 bases outside the gene matches. Germline CDR1 reads VENAVY; CDR2 reads YDSYNSRV. CDR3 protein: CATWDSPIYYKKLF. The CDR3 DNA reads as TGTGCCACCTGGGATAGTCCGATTTATTATAAGAAACTCTTT.

This clone is labeled medium-sized. This chain joins TRGV10 and TRGJP1. Here the J gene was assigned by germline matching of the DNA, as TCRdb has none. TRGV10 is an ORF; its function is uncertain. V gave up 8 bases and J gave up 4 bases; unmatched junction bases: 14. The CDR3 runs to 16 residues. The CDR3 DNA is TGTGCTGCGTGGGATATGGGGTGGGGCACTGGTTGGTTCAAGATATTT. Its protein product is CAAWDMGWGTGWFKIF.

This clone was observed at least ten times. The V and J genes are TRGV4 and TRGJ1 or TRGJ2. TCRdb gives no J gene; it was assigned here by matching the DNA to germline. J was trimmed by 4 bases and V by 12 bases; bases with no gene match: 9. CDR1 and CDR2 (germline): EGSTGY, YDSYTSSV. The CDR3 is 11 residues long. The CDR3 is CAPKSYYKKLF. Here the CDR3 DNA reads TGTGCCCCGAAATCATATTATAAGAAACTCTTT.

This clone is medium-sized by share. J is TRGJP1 and V is TRGV10. TCRdb does not report a J gene; here it was assigned by matching the DNA to germline references. TRGV10 is designated an ORF whose function remains uncertain. The CDR3 covers 14 residues. V dropped 8 bases and J dropped 0; count of bases not matched to a gene: 4. The CDR3 here is CAAWVHTTGWFKIF. The DNA of the CDR3 is TGTGCTGCGTGGGTACATACCACTGGTTGGTTCAAGATATTT.

By share, this clone ranks as medium-sized. The chain joins TRGV5 to TRGJP2. As TCRdb names no J gene, one was assigned here on the basis of a DNA match to germline. Germline loops: CDR1 VINAFY, CDR2 YDVSNSKD. The CDR3 has 15 residues. V lost 0 bases to trimming and J lost 4 bases; unmatched junction nucleotides: 5. CDR3 sequence (DNA): TGTGCCACCTGGGACAGGCGGGTTAGTGATTGGATCAAGACGTTT. This gives the protein CATWDRRVSDWIKTF.

With respect to this clone: Additional DNA sequences in this sample encode the identical CDR3. The chain uses TRGV8 and TRGJ1 or TRGJ2. As TCRdb names no J gene, one was assigned here on the basis of a DNA match to germline. From germline, CDR1 is VENAVY and CDR2 YDSYNSRV. The CDR3 runs 14 residues. V lost 5 bases and J lost 5; bases outside the gene matches: 12. CDR3 amino acids: CATWGGGSNYKKLF. The CDR3 coding sequence is TGTGCCACCTGGGGGGGGGGGTCGAATTATAAGAAACTCTTT.

This clone is medium-sized. The CDR3 loop reads CATWGESSDWIKTF. The CDR3 region has the DNA TGTGCCACCTGGGGGGAAAGTAGTGATTGGATCAAGACGTTT. V gene TRGV2 combines with J gene TRGJP2. TCRdb leaves out the J gene; it was filled in here by matching the DNA to germline. After removal of 5 bases from V and 2 bases from J, the junction contained 5 bases not matched to a gene. Germline V gives CDR1 EGSNGY, CDR2 YDSYNSKV. The CDR3 has 14 amino acids.

By its share, this clone is medium-sized. The rearrangement joins TRGV2 to TRGJP2. Here the J gene came from matching the DNA to germline, since TCRdb omits it. Germline CDR1 and CDR2: EGSNGY and YDSYNSKV. The CDR3 has 13 residues. V lost 0 bases to trimming and J lost 6 bases; unmatched junction nucleotides: 1. In nucleotides, the CDR3 is TGTGCCACCTGGGACGGGCGTGATTGGATCAAGACGTTT. This gives the protein CATWDGRDWIKTF.

This clone is medium-sized (0.01 to 0.1%). The chain links TRGV10 to TRGJ1 or TRGJ2. The J gene, left out of TCRdb, was set here by checking the DNA against germline. TRGV10 has ORF status, its function being uncertain. This CDR3 contains 10 residues. Trimming at V came to 10 bases and at J to 9 bases, leaving 7 bases not matched to a gene. CDR3 sequence: CAASQAKKLF. The CDR3 DNA sequence: TGTGCTGCGTCTCAGGCTAAGAAACTCTTT.

By share, this clone counts as medium-sized. CDR3 nucleotide sequence: TGTGCCACCTGGAATCAGAGTTATAAGAAACTCTTT. It specifies CATWNQSYKKLF. This chain links TRGV4 with TRGJ1 or TRGJ2. The J gene was missing in TCRdb and was found by matching the end of the DNA to germline. Germline CDR1 reads EGSTGY; CDR2 reads YDSYTSSV. Trimming removed 6 bases from V and 6 bases from J; junction bases left unmatched: 8. The CDR3 contains 12 residues.

Within the sample, this clone is medium-sized (0.01 to 0.1%). The gene calls are TRGV5 and TRGJP1. TCRdb records no J gene; here it was assigned by comparing the DNA to germline. CDR3 length equals 12 residues. After removal of 0 bases from V and 12 bases from J, the junction contained 4 bases not matched to a gene. CDR1 is VINAFY and CDR2 is YDVSNSKD in the germline V gene. The CDR3: CATWDRPRFKIF. The CDR3 bases are TGTGCCACCTGGGACAGGCCACGGTTCAAGATATTT.

For this clone: No DNA is shown, since the ends of the CDR3 on it are uncertain; the CDR3 is the one TCRdb lists. The J segment was not called; the V segment is TRGV2. The CDR3 extends over 20 residues, inclusive of both ends. Germline CDR1 and CDR2: EGSNGY and YDSYNSKV. The CDR3 loop reads CATWDAPLDYRNSLAVEQHF.

This clone was seen many times. The identical CDR3 is also encoded by other nucleotide sequences in the sample. The chain recombines TRGV9 with TRGJ1 or TRGJ2. Germline matching of the DNA provided the J gene here, since TCRdb leaves it blank. The CDR3 loop spans 14 amino acids. V dropped 1 base and J dropped 0; count of bases not matched to a gene: 3. Germline values: CDR1 GITISATS, CDR2 ISYDGTV (reference sequence). CDR3 amino acids: CALWEVPNYYKKLF. The CDR3 nucleotides are TGTGCCTTGTGGGAGGTCCCGAATTATTATAAGAAACTCTTT.

Relative to its sample, this clone is medium-sized. This chain links TRGV4 with TRGJ1 or TRGJ2. No J gene is reported in TCRdb; it was inferred here by comparing the DNA with germline. CDR1 is EGSTGY, CDR2 YDSYTSSV, per germline. Losses at the gene ends were 0 bases for V and 0 bases for J; bases not matched to a gene: 5. This CDR3 contains 15 residues. The CDR3 spells CATWDGQENYYKKLF. DNA for the CDR3: TGTGCCACCTGGGATGGGCAGGAGAATTATTATAAGAAACTCTTT.

By share of the sample, this clone is medium-sized (0.01 to 0.1%). The limits of the CDR3 on the DNA are not certain, so only TCRdb's listed CDR3 is given. The V gene is listed as TRGV11; no J gene was called. TRGV11 is labeled an ORF, and its function is uncertain. With termini counted, the CDR3 has 17 amino acids. The CDR3 sequence: CTTVPAGLGSIYYKKLF.

This clone counts as medium-sized (0.01 to 0.1%). The DNA is omitted, as the CDR3 cannot be located on it reliably, and the CDR3 follows TCRdb's listing. With the J gene uncalled, the V gene is TRGV11. TRGV11 is an ORF, with its function uncertain. The CDR3 totals 19 residues, both ends included. The CDR3 is CTTVPAGLGTVRNYYKKLF.